The clone carrying this T cell receptor beta chain has a single count. Its matching antigen is unknown. Method: immunoSEQ multiplex PCR; TCRdb's copy keeps in-frame clones and lacks some. Altogether over a million clones are present, 75% to 80% being singletons, with the ten largest covering more than 0.55%. V dropped 0 bases and J dropped 8 bases, with 14 bases sitting between them. This CDR3 comprises 15 residues. Germline V gene data show CDR1 as SGDLS and CDR2 as YYNGEE. The data were taken from a study of shared clonotypes between healthy human individuals. General study results and limits: Non-shared clonotypes showed lower generation probabilities than clonotypes common to all four donors.

The J gene is TRBJ1-4, the V gene TRBV9; no reliable D call. The TCR sequence derives from a man aged 18 to 29 in good health. Some clones in this sample may be carry-over from other donors' samples. The sample consisted of memory CD4+ T cells from PBMCs. Subset meaning: CD45RA-negative fraction. The DNA for the CDR3 is TGTGCCAGCAGCGTAGCGGGAGGTCAGGAGGAAAAACTGTTTTTT. This encodes CASSVAGGQEEKLFF.